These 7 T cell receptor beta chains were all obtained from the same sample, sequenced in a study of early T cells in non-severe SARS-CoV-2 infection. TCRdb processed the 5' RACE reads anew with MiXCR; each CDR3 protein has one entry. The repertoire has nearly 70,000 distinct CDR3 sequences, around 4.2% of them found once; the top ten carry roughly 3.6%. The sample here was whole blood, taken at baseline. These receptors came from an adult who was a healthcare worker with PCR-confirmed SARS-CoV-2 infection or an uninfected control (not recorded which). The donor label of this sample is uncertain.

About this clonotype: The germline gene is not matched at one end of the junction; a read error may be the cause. The CDR3 bases are TGTGCCAGCATCGTAGCTACAGGCGGAAACACCATATATTTT. Its translation is CASIVATGGNTIYF. V usage is TRBV9 and J usage is TRBJ1-3, with D perhaps matching TRBD1 (5 bases). The germline CDR1 and CDR2 sequences are SGDLS and YYNGEE. The CDR3 loop spans 14 amino acids. The full variable domain, completed using reference TRBV9 and TRBJ1-3, is DSGVTQTPKHLITATGQRVTLRCSPRSGDLSVYWYQQSLDQGLQFLIQYYNGEERAKGNILERFSAQQFPDLHSELNLSSLELGDSALYFCASIVATGGNTIYFGEGSWLTVV.

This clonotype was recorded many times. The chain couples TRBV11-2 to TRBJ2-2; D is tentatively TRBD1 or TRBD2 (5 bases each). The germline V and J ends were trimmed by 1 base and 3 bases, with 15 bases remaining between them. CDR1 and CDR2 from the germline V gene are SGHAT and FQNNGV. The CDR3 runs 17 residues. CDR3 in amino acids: CASSLVGGAAYTGELFF. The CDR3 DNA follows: TGTGCCAGCAGCTTAGTTGGGGGAGCGGCCTACACCGGGGAGCTGTTTTTT.

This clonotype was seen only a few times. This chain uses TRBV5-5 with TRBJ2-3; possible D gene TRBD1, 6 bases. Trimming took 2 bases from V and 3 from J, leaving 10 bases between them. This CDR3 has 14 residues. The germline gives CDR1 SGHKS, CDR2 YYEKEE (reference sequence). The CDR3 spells CASSFLQGTDTQYF. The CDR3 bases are TGTGCCAGCAGCTTCCTACAGGGTACAGATACGCAGTATTTT. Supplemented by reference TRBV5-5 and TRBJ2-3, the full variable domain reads DAGVTQSPTHLIKTRGQQVTLRCSPISGHKSVSWYQQVLGQGPQFIFQYYEKEERGRGNFPDRFSARQFPNYSSELNVNALLLGDSALYLCASSFLQGTDTQYFGPGTRLTVL.

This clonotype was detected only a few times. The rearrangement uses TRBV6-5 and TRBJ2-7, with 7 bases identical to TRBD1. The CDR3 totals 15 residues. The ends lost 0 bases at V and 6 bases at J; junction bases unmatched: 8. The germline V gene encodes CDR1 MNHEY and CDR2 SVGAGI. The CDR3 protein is CASSYSFTGASEQYF. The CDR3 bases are TGTGCCAGCAGTTACTCATTTACAGGGGCTAGCGAGCAGTACTTC.

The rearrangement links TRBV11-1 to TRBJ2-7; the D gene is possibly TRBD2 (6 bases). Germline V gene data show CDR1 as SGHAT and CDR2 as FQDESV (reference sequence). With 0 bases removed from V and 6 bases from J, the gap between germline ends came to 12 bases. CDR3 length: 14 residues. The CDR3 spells CASSLARGSREQYF. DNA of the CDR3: TGTGCCAGCAGCTTAGCGCGGGGCAGCCGCGAGCAGTACTTC. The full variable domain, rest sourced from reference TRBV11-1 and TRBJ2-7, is EAEVAQSPRYKITEKSQAVAFWCDPISGHATLYWYRQILGQGPELLVQFQDESVVDDSQLPKDRFSAERLKGVDSTLKIQPAELGDSAMYLCASSLARGSREQYFGPGTRLTVT.

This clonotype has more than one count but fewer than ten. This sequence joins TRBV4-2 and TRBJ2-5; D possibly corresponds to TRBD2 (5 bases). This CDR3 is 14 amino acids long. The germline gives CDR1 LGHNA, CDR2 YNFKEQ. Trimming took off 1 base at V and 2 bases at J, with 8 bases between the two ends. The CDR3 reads CASSQGRGQETQYF. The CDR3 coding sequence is TGTGCCAGCAGCCAAGGCCGGGGTCAAGAGACCCAGTACTTC.

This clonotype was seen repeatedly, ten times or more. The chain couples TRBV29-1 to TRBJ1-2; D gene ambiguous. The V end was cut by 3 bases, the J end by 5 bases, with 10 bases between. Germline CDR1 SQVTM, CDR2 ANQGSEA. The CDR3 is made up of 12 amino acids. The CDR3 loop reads CSVESVQYGYTF. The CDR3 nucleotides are TGCAGCGTTGAGTCAGTGCAATATGGCTACACCTTC.